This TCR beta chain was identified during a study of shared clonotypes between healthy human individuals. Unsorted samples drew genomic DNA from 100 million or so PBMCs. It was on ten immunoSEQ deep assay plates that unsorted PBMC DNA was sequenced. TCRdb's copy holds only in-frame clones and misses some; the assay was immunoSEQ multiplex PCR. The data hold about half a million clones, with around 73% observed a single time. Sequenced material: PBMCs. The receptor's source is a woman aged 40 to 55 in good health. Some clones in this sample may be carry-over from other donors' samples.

The CDR3 sequence: CASSLVFQGSTF. CDR3 nucleotide sequence: TGTGCCAGCAGCTTAGTTTTCCAGGGGAGCACCTTC. V and J are TRBV7-9 and TRBJ1-2, with a weak D call TRBD1 (6 bases). There are 12 residues in the CDR3. V was trimmed by 1 base and J by 13 bases, leaving 13 bases between them. Germline V gene lookup returns CDR1 SEHNR and CDR2 FQNEAQ (reference sequence).